Ten or more counts support the clone carrying this T cell receptor (beta chain). What it binds is not known. This sample was taken from a study of CD8 T cells in ankylosing spondylitis. General study points: Reported data indicate significant enrichment of disease-linked clones within matched ankylosing spondylitis synovial fluid. Those disease-linked clones were CD8+; they were also relatively rare in peripheral blood. A subset of motif variants has previously been described in the synovial fluid and blood of reactive arthritis.

V lost 0 bases to trimming and J lost 2 bases, with 7 bases between them. This CDR3 comprises 14 residues. The germline V gene has CDR1 LNHDA and CDR2 SQIVND (reference sequence). 5'-RACE, quantitative and with molecular barcodes, yielded the TCR beta libraries. TCRdb reprocessed the 5' RACE reads via MiXCR and lists one record per CDR3 protein. Of some 200,000 distinct CDR3 sequences in the sample, about 20% were seen once. The sequenced sample was blood, either unsorted or a sorted T cell fraction (not recorded which). The genes are TRBV19 and TRBJ1-1; D uncertain. The sequence was collected from a male donor aged 5-29 years with ankylosing spondylitis or in good health (not recorded which). The CDR3 spells CASSIETGNTEAFF. For the CDR3, the DNA is TGTGCCAGTAGTATAGAGACGGGCAACACTGAAGCTTTCTTT. Full variable domain (outside the CDR3, taken from reference TRBV19 and TRBJ1-1): DGGITQSPKYLFRKEGQNVTLSCEQNLNHDAMYWYRQDPGQGLRLIYYSQIVNDFQKGDIAEGYSVSREKKESFPLTVTSAQKNPTAFYLCASSIETGNTEAFFGQGTRLTVV.